Below, 6 T cell receptor beta chains from the same sample are listed, as sequenced in a study of blood T cell repertoires in COVID-19. Generated by immunoSEQ multiplex PCR, the TCRdb table keeps only in-frame clones and is missing some. The table has approximately 280,000 clones, 80% to 90% seen once. Material: peripheral blood. The receptors originated from a woman in her sixties or seventies with acute or convalescent COVID-19.

V usage is TRBV2 and J usage is TRBJ1-2; TRBD1 might be the D (5 bases). The CDR3 length is 15 residues. Trimming took off 6 bases at V and 4 bases at J, with 18 bases between the two ends. In germline, CDR1 is SNHLY, CDR2 FYNNEI. The CDR3 region has the DNA TGTGCCAGCAGGGATGACAGATCAATCACCTATGGCTACACCTTC. Translating gives CASRDDRSITYGYTF.

This chain connects TRBV19 to TRBJ1-2; 7 positions agree with TRBD1. CDR1 and CDR2 from the germline V gene are LNHDA and SQIVND (reference sequence). This CDR3 region has 14 residues. With V trimmed by 2 bases and J by 6 bases, 6 bases remained unmatched. CDR3 region: CASSIRRGQDGYTF. The DNA of the CDR3 is TGTGCCAGTAGTATAAGGAGGGGGCAGGATGGCTACACCTTC.

This chain links TRBV2 with TRBJ1-1; tentative D call: TRBD1 (6 bases). CDR3 length equals 14 residues. Germline CDR1 reads SNHLY; CDR2 reads FYNNEI. Trimming left V 5 bases short and J 4 bases short, with 14 bases between. CDR3 residues: CASSLIGGTTEAFF. The CDR3 DNA sequence: TGTGCCAGCAGTCTCATTGGGGGCACCACTGAAGCTTTCTTT.

The J gene is TRBJ1-5, the V gene TRBV7-2; D remains ambiguous. The CDR3 extends over 15 amino acids. The ends were cut back, 1 base at V and 6 bases at J, with 13 bases in the middle. The germline V gene has CDR1 SGHTA and CDR2 FQGNSA. CDR3 sequence: CASSLVAGSGQPQHF. The CDR3 nucleotides read TGTGCCAGCAGCTTAGTGGCGGGGTCGGGTCAGCCCCAGCATTTT.

The rearrangement joins TRBV5-1 to TRBJ2-1; unclear D gene. CDR1 is SGHRS and CDR2 is YFSETQ in the germline V gene. V was trimmed by 4 bases and J by 3 bases, leaving 14 bases between them. The CDR3 sequence is 15 residues long. The CDR3 sequence: CASSRSANSYNEQFF. DNA of the CDR3: TGCGCCAGCAGCCGTTCAGCGAATAGCTACAATGAGCAGTTCTTC.

The V call is TRBV18, the J call TRBJ2-2, with D maybe TRBD2 (5 bases). CDR3 length equals 15 residues. CDR1 is KGHSH and CDR2 is LQKENI in the germline V gene. Trimming took off 4 bases at V and 1 base at J, with 10 bases between the two ends. This chain's CDR3 is CASSQATMNTGELFF. CDR3 sequence (DNA): TGTGCCAGCTCACAGGCGACTATGAACACCGGGGAGCTGTTTTTT.